Following are 15 T cell receptor beta chains from one sample sequenced in a study of T cells of healthy individuals (dated by TCRdb to the late 2010s). Library generation was performed with 5' RACE. Instrument used: Illumina MiSeq. TCRdb trimmed the raw reads at Q25, called clones with MiXCR and kept productive beta chains. Each entry merges the rows of one CDR3 protein and shows their most common DNA and genes. A total of fewer than 75,000 distinct CDR3 sequences appear in this sample, around 16% of them only once. The top ten hold about 4.7% of the sample. These receptors were obtained from a human donor in good health.

The gene calls are TRBV14 and TRBJ1-2; no definite D call. The CDR3 has 15 residues. V dropped 0 bases and J dropped 4 bases, with 12 bases sitting between them. Germline-derived CDR1 and CDR2 are SGHDN and FVKESK. The DNA for the CDR3 is TGTGCCAGCAGCCAAGATTGGACCGCCAGCTATGGCTACACCTTC. Translated: CASSQDWTASYGYTF.

This clonotype was seen repeatedly, ten times or more. The chain has TRBV4-2 and TRBJ1-1, with D perhaps TRBD1 (5 bases). The V end was cut by 1 base, the J end by 0 bases, with 9 bases between. This CDR3 region has 15 residues. Per the germline V gene, CDR1 is LGHNA and CDR2 is YNFKEQ. CDR3 coding DNA: TGTGCCAGCAGCCAAGGACGGGGGGTGAACACTGAAGCTTTCTTT. Protein product: CASSQGRGVNTEAFF.

This clonotype occurred many times. The rearrangement links TRBV2 to TRBJ2-3; TRBD2 agrees at 8 bases. Germline CDR1 and CDR2: SNHLY and FYNNEI. V gave up 6 bases and J gave up 2 bases; unmatched junction bases: 7. There are 15 residues in the CDR3. CDR3 residues: CASRTIAGYTDTQYF. CDR3 in DNA: TGTGCCAGCAGAACGATAGCGGGATACACAGATACGCAGTATTTT.

The rearrangement joins TRBV29-1 to TRBJ2-7; possible D gene TRBD1, 6 bases. CDR3 length: 13 residues. The V and J ends lost 2 bases and 3 bases respectively, with 11 bases between them. Germline CDR1 SQVTM, CDR2 ANQGSEA. CDR3 bases: TGCAGCGTTGAATTCGGACAGAACTACGAGCAGTACTTC. Translated, it gives CSVEFGQNYEQYF.

This clonotype was counted between two and nine times. The chain links TRBV24-1 to TRBJ2-2; 7 bases are a match to TRBD1. CDR1 is KGHDR and CDR2 is SFDVKD in the germline V gene. V was pared by 2 bases and J by 0 bases, with 5 bases of the junction left unmatched. The CDR3 has 17 amino acids. Here the CDR3 reads CATSDWVGGANTGELFF. CDR3 sequence (DNA): TGTGCCACCAGTGATTGGGTAGGGGGCGCGAACACCGGGGAGCTGTTTTTT.

This clonotype appeared many times. The rearrangement joins TRBV6-4 to TRBJ2-6, with 7 bases lining up with TRBD2. From germline, CDR1 is MRHNA and CDR2 SNTAGT. The CDR3 sequence is 16 residues long. V gave up 3 bases and J gave up 1 base; unmatched junction bases: 3. For the CDR3, the DNA is TGTGCCAGCAGTGAGATGGGGGGGTCTGGGGCCAACGTCCTGACTTTC. This translates into CASSEMGGSGANVLTF.

The chain combines TRBV15 with TRBJ2-4, with 8 positions matching TRBD1. The CDR3 is made up of 15 amino acids. Germline CDR1 LNHNV, CDR2 YYDKDF (reference sequence). V was pared by 3 bases and J by 5 bases, with 6 bases of the junction left unmatched. The CDR3 protein is CATSRGRGLENIQYF. As DNA, the CDR3 is TGTGCCACCAGCAGGGGCAGGGGGCTGGAAAACATTCAGTACTTC.

There are many counts of this clonotype. CDR3: CASTLYTNTGELFF. For the CDR3, the DNA is TGTGCCAGTACCCTATACACGAACACCGGGGAGCTGTTTTTT. The chain recombines TRBV19 with TRBJ2-2; D gene ambiguous. Per germline, CDR1 LNHDA and CDR2 SQIVND (reference sequence). V lost 7 bases, J lost 0 bases, and 9 bases lay in between. CDR3 length: 14 residues. Supplemented by reference TRBV19 and TRBJ2-2, the full variable domain reads DGGITQSPKYLFRKEGQNVTLSCEQNLNHDAMYWYRQDPGQGLRLIYYSQIVNDFQKGDIAEGYSVSREKKESFPLTVTSAQKNPTAFYLCASTLYTNTGELFFGEGSRLTVL.

The chain is built from TRBV25-1 and TRBJ2-1; D call uncertain. Germline CDR1 MGHDK, CDR2 SYGVNS. The length of the CDR3 is 10 residues. V dropped 8 bases and J dropped 9 bases, with 8 bases sitting between them. This CDR3 reads CASGFGEQFF. The CDR3 nucleotides read TGTGCCAGCGGATTTGGTGAGCAGTTCTTC.

In this sample, this clonotype turned up many times. This rearrangement joins TRBV5-5 to TRBJ2-5; 9 bases align to TRBD1. CDR3 length: 14 residues. Germline V gene lookup returns CDR1 SGHKS and CDR2 YYEKEE (reference sequence). V was clipped by 3 bases and J by 3 bases; unmatched bases: 3. The CDR3, as DNA: TGTGCCAGCAGCTCATGGGACAGGGAAGAGACCCAGTACTTC. It encodes CASSSWDREETQYF.

The chain combines TRBV6-2 or TRBV6-3 with TRBJ2-5; 12 positions match TRBD1. The J segment lost 4 bases and the V segment lost 6 bases, leaving 15 bases of the junction unmatched. The germline gives CDR1 MNHEY, CDR2 SVGEGT. The CDR3 is 18 amino acids. CDR3 sequence (DNA): TGTGCCAGCAGCAGACATGGGACAGGGGGCATCCCCCGAGAGACCCAGTACTTC. This encodes CASSRHGTGGIPRETQYF.

The V call is TRBV21-1, the J call TRBJ2-5; the table gives TRBD1 as D, unverified against the DNA. TRBV21-1 is recorded as a pseudogene. CDR3 length: 15 residues. The CDR3 sequence is CASSNYGGRGKTQYF. For the CDR3, the DNA is TGTGCCAGCAGCAACTACGGCGGGAGAGGGAAGACCCAGTACTTC.

This clonotype was recorded a few times. This CDR3 is CASTFSGSNQPQHF. In DNA form, the CDR3 reads TGTGCCAGCACATTTAGTGGTAGCAATCAGCCCCAGCATTTT. The V gene is TRBV7-2, the J gene TRBJ1-5; no definite D call. Germline V gene lookup returns CDR1 SGHTA and CDR2 FQGNSA. This CDR3 comprises 14 residues. Trimming shortened V by 7 bases and J by 0 bases, and 10 bases separated the two germline ends.

Many counts were recorded for this clonotype. This chain links TRBV21-1 with TRBJ1-5. TRBV21-1 is deemed a pseudogene. The CDR3 sequence is 14 residues long. The CDR3 sequence: CASSIEEGHQPQHF. In DNA, the CDR3 is TGTGCCAGCAGCATCGAGGAGGGGCATCAGCCCCAGCATTTT.

The table lists this clonotype with a few counts. J is TRBJ2-1 and V is TRBV7-2, with TRBD2 matching 9 bases. CDR1 is SGHTA, CDR2 FQGNSA, per germline. CDR3 size: 15 residues. V was pared by 4 bases and J by 7 bases, with 8 bases of the junction left unmatched. CDR3 nucleotide sequence: TGTGCCAGCAGCTCAGGGACTAGCCTATTTAATGAGCAGTTCTTC. Its protein product is CASSSGTSLFNEQFF.